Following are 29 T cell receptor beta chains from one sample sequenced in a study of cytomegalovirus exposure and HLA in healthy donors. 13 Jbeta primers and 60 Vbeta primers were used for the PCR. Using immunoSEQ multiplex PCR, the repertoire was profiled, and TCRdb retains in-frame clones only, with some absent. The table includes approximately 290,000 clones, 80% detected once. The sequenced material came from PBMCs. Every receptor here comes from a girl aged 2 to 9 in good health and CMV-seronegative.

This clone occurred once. The CDR3 DNA reads as TGCGCCAGCAGCTGGCGAGACTTGGCCTACAATGAGCAGTTCTTC. Protein sequence: CASSWRDLAYNEQFF. The chain uses TRBV5-1 and TRBJ2-1, with unresolved D. From germline, CDR1 is SGHRS and CDR2 YFSETQ. Trimming cost V 3 bases and J 2 bases, with 12 bases left between them. The CDR3 is 15 residues long.

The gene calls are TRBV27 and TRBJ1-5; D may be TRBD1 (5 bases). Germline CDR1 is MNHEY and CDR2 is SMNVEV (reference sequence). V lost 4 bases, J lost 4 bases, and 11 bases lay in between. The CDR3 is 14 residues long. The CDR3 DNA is TGTGCCAGCAGTTCAAGGGGACTTAATCAGCCCCAGCATTTT. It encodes CASSSRGLNQPQHF.

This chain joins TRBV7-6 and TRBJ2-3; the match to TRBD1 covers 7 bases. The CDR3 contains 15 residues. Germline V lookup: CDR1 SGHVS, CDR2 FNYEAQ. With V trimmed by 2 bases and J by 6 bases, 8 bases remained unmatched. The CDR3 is CASSLLGQRGDTQYF. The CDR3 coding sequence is TGTGCCAGCAGCTTACTGGGACAGAGGGGGGATACGCAGTATTTT.

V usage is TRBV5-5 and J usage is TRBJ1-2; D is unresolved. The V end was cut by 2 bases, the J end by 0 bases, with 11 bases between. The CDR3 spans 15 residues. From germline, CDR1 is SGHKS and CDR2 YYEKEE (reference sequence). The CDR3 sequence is CASSLLYTSNYGYTF. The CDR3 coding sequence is TGTGCCAGCAGCTTACTATATACGTCTAACTATGGCTACACCTTC.

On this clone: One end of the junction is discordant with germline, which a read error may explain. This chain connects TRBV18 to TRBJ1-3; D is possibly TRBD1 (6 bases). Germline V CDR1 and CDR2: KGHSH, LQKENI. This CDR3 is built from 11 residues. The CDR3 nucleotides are TGTGCCAGCTCACCACAACAGGGAATGCATTTT. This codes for CASSPQQGMHF.

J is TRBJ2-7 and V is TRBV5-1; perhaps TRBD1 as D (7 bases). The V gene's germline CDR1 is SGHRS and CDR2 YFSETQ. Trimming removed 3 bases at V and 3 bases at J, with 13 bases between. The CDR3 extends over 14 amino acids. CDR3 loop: CASSSQGGGYEQYF. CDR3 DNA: TGCGCCAGCAGCTCCCAGGGGGGTGGCTACGAGCAGTACTTC.

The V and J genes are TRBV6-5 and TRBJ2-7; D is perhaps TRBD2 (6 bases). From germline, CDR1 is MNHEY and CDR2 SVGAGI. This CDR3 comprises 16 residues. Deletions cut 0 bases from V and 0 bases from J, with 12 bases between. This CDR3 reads CASSYSTSPHSYEQYF. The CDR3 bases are TGTGCCAGCAGTTACTCAACTAGCCCCCACTCCTACGAGCAGTACTTC.

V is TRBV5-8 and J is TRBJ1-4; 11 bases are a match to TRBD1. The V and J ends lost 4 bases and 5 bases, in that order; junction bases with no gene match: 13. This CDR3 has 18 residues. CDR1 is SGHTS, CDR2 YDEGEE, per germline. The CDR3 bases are TGTGCCAGCAGCAGGACAGGGGGCACAAGCGTTTTAAATGAAAAACTGTTTTTT. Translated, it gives CASSRTGGTSVLNEKLFF.

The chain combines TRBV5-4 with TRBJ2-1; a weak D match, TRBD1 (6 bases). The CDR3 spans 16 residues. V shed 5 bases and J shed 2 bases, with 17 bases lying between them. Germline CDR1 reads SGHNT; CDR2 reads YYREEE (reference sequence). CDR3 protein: CASSQRGSGAYNEQFF. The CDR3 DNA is TGTGCCAGCAGTCAAAGAGGGTCAGGGGCCTACAATGAGCAGTTCTTC. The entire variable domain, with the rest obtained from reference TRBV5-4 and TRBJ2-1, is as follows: ETGVTQSPTHLIKTRGQQVTLRCSSQSGHNTVSWYQQALGQGPQFIFQYYREEENGRGNFPPRFSGLQFPNYSSELNVNALELDDSALYLCASSQRGSGAYNEQFFGPGTRLTVL.

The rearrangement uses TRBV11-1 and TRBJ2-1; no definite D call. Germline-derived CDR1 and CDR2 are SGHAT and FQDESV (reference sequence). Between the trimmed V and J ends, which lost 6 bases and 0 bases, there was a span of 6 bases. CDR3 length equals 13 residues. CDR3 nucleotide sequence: TGTGCCAGCAGTCCCGGCTCCTACAATGAGCAGTTCTTC. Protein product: CASSPGSYNEQFF.

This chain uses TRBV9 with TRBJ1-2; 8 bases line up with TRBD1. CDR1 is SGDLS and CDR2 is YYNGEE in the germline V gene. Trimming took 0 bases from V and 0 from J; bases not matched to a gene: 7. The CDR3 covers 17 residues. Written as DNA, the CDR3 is TGTGCCAGCAGCGTAGGGGGACAGGTTTTAGCTAACTATGGCTACACCTTC. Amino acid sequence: CASSVGGQVLANYGYTF.

DNA of the CDR3: TGCGCCAGCAGCCAAGAAGAGGGAAATCAGCCCCAGCATTTT. Its protein is CASSQEEGNQPQHF. The rearrangement links TRBV4-1 to TRBJ1-5; no clear D gene. Trimming removed 0 bases from V and 4 bases from J, with 7 bases in between. CDR1 and CDR2 from the germline V gene are MGHRA and YSYEKL. The CDR3 is 14 residues long.

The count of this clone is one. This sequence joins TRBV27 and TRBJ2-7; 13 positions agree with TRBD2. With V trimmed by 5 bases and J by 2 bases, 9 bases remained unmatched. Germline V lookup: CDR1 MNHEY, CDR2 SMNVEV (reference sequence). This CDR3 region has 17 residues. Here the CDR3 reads CASSRPPGTSGTYEQYF. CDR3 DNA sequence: TGTGCCAGCAGTCGACCGCCCGGGACTAGCGGGACCTACGAGCAGTACTTC.

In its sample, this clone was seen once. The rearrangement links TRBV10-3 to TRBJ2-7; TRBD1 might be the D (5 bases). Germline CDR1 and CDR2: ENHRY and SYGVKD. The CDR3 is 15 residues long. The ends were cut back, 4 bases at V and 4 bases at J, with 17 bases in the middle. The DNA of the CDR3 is TGTGCCATCAGTGTGAACTTAGGGGCACCTTACGAGCAGTACTTC. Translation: CAISVNLGAPYEQYF.

CDR3 sequence (DNA): TGTGCCAGCAGTCCCTCCAGGGGCTACGAGCAGTACTTC. Protein product: CASSPSRGYEQYF. This chain joins TRBV6-5 and TRBJ2-7, with D possibly TRBD1 on 6 matching bases. The CDR3 contains 13 residues. Germline V gene lookup returns CDR1 MNHEY and CDR2 SVGAGI. V gave up 5 bases and J gave up 3 bases, with 11 bases separating them.

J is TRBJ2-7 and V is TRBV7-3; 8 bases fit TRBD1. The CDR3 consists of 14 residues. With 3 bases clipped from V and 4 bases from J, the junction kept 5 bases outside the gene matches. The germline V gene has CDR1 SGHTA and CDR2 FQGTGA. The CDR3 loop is CASSFNQGAYEQYF. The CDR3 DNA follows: TGTGCCAGCAGCTTTAACCAGGGGGCGTACGAGCAGTACTTC.

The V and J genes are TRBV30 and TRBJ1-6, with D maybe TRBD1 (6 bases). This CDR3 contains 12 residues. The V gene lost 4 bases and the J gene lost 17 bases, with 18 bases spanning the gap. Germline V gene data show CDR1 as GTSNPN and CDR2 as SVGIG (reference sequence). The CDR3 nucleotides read TGTGCCTGGACCTTCGCGGACAGCCTGATCCACTTT. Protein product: CAWTFADSLIHF.

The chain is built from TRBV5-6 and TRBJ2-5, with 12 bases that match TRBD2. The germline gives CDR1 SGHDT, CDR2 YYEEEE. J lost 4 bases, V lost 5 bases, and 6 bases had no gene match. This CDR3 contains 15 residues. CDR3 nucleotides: TGTGCCAGCAGTGATGTGACTAGCGGGAGAGAGACCCAGTACTTC. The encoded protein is CASSDVTSGRETQYF.

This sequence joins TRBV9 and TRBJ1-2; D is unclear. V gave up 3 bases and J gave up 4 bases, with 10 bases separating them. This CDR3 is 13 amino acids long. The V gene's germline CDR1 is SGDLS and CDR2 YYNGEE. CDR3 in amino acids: CASSGVPGYGYTF. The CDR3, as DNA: TGTGCCAGCAGCGGCGTTCCTGGCTATGGCTACACCTTC.

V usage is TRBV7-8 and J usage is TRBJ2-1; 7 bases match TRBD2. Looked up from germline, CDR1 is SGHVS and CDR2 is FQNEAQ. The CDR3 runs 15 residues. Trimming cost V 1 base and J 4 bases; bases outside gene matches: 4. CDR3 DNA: TGTGCCAGCAGCTTAGTTGGTAGCGGGTACAATGAGCAGTTCTTC. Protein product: CASSLVGSGYNEQFF.

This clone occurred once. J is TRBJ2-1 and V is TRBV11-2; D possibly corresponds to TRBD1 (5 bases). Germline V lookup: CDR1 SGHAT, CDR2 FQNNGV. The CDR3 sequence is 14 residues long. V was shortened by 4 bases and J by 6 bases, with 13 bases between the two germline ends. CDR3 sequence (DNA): TGTGCCAGCAGCTCCTCCGACAGCTTCAATGAGCAGTTCTTC. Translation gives CASSSSDSFNEQFF.

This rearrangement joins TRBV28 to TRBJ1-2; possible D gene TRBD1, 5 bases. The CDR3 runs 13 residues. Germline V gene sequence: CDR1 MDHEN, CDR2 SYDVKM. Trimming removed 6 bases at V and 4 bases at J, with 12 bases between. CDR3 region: CASRTGTGYGYTF. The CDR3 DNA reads TGTGCCAGCAGGACCGGGACTGGCTATGGCTACACCTTC.

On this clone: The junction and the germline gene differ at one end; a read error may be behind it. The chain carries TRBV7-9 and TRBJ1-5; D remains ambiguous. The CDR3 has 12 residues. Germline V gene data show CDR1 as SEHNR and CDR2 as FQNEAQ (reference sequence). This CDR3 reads CSSSLRSQPQHF. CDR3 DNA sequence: TGTTCCAGCAGCTTAAGGAGTCAGCCCCAGCATTTT.

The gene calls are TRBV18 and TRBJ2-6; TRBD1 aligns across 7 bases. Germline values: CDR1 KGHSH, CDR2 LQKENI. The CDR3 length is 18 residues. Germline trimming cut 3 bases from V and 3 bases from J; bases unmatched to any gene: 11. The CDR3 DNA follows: TGTGCCAGCTCACCTCCAGGGGGATTTATCGATGGGGCCAACGTCCTGACTTTC. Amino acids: CASSPPGGFIDGANVLTF. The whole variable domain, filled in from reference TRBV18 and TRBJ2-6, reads NAGVMQNPRHLVRRRGQEARLRCSPMKGHSHVYWYRQLPEEGLKFMVYLQKENIIDESGMPKERFSAEFPKEGPSILRIQQVVRGDSAAYFCASSPPGGFIDGANVLTFGAGSRLTVL.

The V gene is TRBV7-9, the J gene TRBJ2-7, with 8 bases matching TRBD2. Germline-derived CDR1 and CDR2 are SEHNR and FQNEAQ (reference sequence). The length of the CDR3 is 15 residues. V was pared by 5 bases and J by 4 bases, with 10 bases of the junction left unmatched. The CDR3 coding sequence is TGTGCCAGCAGCCCTAGTCGGACTAGCAGATACGAGCAGTACTTC. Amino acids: CASSPSRTSRYEQYF. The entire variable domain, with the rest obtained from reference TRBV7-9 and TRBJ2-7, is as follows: DTGVSQNPRHKITKRGQNVTFRCDPISEHNRLYWYRQTLGQGPEFLTYFQNEAQLEKSRLLSDRFSAERPKGSFSTLEIQRTEQGDSAMYLCASSPSRTSRYEQYFGPGTRLTVT.

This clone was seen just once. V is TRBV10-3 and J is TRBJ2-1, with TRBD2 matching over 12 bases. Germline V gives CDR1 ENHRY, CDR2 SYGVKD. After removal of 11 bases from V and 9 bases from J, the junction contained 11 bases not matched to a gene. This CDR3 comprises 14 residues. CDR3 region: CAALGSTSGGEQFF. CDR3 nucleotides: TGTGCCGCCCTGGGCTCGACTAGCGGGGGTGAGCAGTTCTTC.

CDR3 nucleotide sequence: TGCGCCAGCAGCCAAGAGTGGACTACCTCCTACGAGCAGTACTTC. Encoded protein: CASSQEWTTSYEQYF. The chain is built from TRBV4-1 and TRBJ2-7; a possible D gene is TRBD2 (6 bases). The V gene lost 0 bases and the J gene lost 0 bases, with 9 bases spanning the gap. Germline-derived CDR1 and CDR2 are MGHRA and YSYEKL. The CDR3 loop spans 15 amino acids.

DNA for the CDR3: TGTGCCAGCGGACCCAGGGTTGAAAGGGAAAAACTGTTTTTT. The encoded protein is CASGPRVEREKLFF. V gene TRBV2 combines with J gene TRBJ1-4; a weak D match, TRBD1 (5 bases). The germline V gene has CDR1 SNHLY and CDR2 FYNNEI. Trimming took 8 bases from V and 8 from J, leaving 18 bases between them. This CDR3 contains 14 residues.

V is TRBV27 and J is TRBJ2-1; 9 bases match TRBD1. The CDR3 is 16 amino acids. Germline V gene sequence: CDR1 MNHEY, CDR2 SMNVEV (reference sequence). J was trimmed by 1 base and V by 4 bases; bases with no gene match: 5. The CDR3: CASSSTGGASYNEQFF. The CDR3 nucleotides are TGTGCCAGCAGTTCAACAGGGGGCGCATCCTACAATGAGCAGTTCTTC.